This T cell receptor (beta chain) was captured by sequencing in a study of early T cells in non-severe SARS-CoV-2 infection. This clonotype was detected ten times or more. Antigen specificity is unknown. Individual cDNA molecules received unique molecular identifiers. TCRdb passed the 5' RACE reads through MiXCR, listing each CDR3 protein once. Here the sample spans about 25,000 distinct CDR3 sequences, approximately 4% being singletons. Study conclusions and caveats: A preference for anti-spike CD8 responses marked VDJdb matching, which missed private and CD4 specificities.

CDR3 length equals 14 residues. The junction had 2 bases not matched to a gene; V was cut back by 10 bases and J by 3 bases. The germline V gene encodes CDR1 MNHEY and CDR2 SMNVEV (reference sequence). The TCR was taken from an adult who was a healthcare worker with PCR-confirmed SARS-CoV-2 infection or an uninfected control (not recorded which). The genes are TRBV27 and TRBJ2-1; 14 nucleotides match TRBD2. The sample comprised whole blood. CDR3 sequence (DNA): TGTGCCACCGGACTAGCGGGGGGCTACAATGAGCAGTTCTTC. This translates into CATGLAGGYNEQFF.